The TCR beta chain described here comes from a study of tumour-infiltrating T cells in Burkitt lymphoma. On the study more broadly: This cohort included all epidemiological subtypes of Burkitt lymphoma.

Libraries were prepared by immunoSEQ multiplex PCR; TCRdb keeps only in-frame clonotypes and omits some of them. The sample contains some 4,300 clones, around an eighth of which appear only once. Between the trimmed V and J ends, which lost 7 bases and 2 bases, there was a span of 14 bases. CDR3 length equals 15 residues. Specimen: tumor tissue. The gene calls are TRBV23-1 and TRBJ2-2, with D perhaps given as TRBD1 or TRBD2 (5 bases each). TRBV23-1 falls under the ORF class, with uncertain function. This sequence originates from a human donor with Burkitt lymphoma. The CDR3 region is CASTLGTGNTGELFF. CDR3 bases: TGCGCCAGCACTCTTGGGACGGGAAACACCGGGGAGCTGTTTTTT.